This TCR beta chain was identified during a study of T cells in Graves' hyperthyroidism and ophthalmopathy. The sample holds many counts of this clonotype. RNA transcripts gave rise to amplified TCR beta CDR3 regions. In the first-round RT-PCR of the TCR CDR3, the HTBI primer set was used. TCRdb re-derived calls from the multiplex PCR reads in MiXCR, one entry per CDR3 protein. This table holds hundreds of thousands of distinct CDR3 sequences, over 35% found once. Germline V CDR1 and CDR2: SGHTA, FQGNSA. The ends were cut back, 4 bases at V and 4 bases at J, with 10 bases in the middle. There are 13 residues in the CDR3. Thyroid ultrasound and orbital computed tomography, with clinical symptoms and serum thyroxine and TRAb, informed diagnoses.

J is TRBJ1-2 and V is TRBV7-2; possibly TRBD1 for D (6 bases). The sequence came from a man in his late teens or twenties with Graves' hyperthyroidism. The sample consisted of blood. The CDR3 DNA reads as TGTGCCAGCAGCTCAAAAGGGGGCTATGGCTACACCTTC. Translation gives CASSSKGGYGYTF.